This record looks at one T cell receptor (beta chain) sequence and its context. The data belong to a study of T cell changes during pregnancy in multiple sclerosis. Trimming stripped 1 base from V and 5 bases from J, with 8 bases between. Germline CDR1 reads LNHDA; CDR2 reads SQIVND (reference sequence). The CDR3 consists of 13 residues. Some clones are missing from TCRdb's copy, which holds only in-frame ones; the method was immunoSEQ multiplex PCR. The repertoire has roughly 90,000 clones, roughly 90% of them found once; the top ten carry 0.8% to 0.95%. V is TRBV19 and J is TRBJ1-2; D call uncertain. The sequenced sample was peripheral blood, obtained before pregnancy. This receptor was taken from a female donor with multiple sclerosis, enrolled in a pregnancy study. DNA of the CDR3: TGTGCCAGTAGTATAGCCCCGAGATATGGCTACACCTTC. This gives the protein CASSIAPRYGYTF.